The next 21 T cell receptor beta chains were all read from a single sample in a study of cytotoxic CD8 clonotypes in ibrutinib-treated CLL. Sequenced by immunoSEQ multiplex PCR; TCRdb stores in-frame clones only, minus some. The repertoire holds roughly 300,000 clones, with less than 85% as singletons. The material was PBMCs, obtained at disease progression, from a patient treated with ibrutinib. The source is a human donor with chronic lymphocytic leukemia.

The J gene is TRBJ1-2, the V gene TRBV27; the D is unclear. Germline CDR1 reads MNHEY; CDR2 reads SMNVEV (reference sequence). This CDR3 comprises 16 residues. Trimming cost V 5 bases and J 7 bases, with 23 bases left between them. CDR3: CASSTLSSGPHSGYTF. CDR3 coding DNA: TGTGCCAGCAGTACCCTGAGCTCTGGACCTCATAGTGGCTACACCTTC.

The J gene is TRBJ2-5, the V gene TRBV10-3; 9 nucleotides line up with TRBD2. The CDR3 has 14 residues. The germline CDR1 and CDR2 sequences are ENHRY and SYGVKD. V shed 2 bases and J 3 bases; nucleotides not matched to a gene: 1. CDR3 bases: TGTGCCATCAGTGAGATAGCGGGAGAAGAGACCCAGTACTTC. It is translated as CAISEIAGEETQYF.

The CDR3 region is CASSIAMGQGIGPEGNQPQHF. CDR3 bases: TGTGCCAGTAGTATAGCAATGGGCCAGGGAATCGGTCCGGAAGGCAATCAGCCCCAGCATTTT. The chain links TRBV19 to TRBJ1-5, with D maybe TRBD1 (5 bases). CDR3 length: 21 residues. V lost 1 base and J 2 bases, leaving 27 bases between the germline ends. CDR1 is LNHDA, CDR2 SQIVND, per germline (reference sequence).

The chain carries TRBV6-1 and TRBJ1-5, with D possibly TRBD1 on 5 matching bases. Germline-derived CDR1 and CDR2 are MNHNS and SASEGT. Trimming took off 6 bases at V and 4 bases at J, with 19 bases between the two ends. This CDR3 spans 16 amino acids. The CDR3 DNA follows: TGTGCCAGCAGAGAATTAGGGGTTAACCCTAATCAGCCCCAGCATTTT. Translation: CASRELGVNPNQPQHF.

The gene calls are TRBV15 and TRBJ2-6; D might be TRBD1 (6 bases). The germline CDR1 and CDR2 sequences are LNHNV and YYDKDF (reference sequence). The CDR3 runs to 16 residues. The germline V and J ends were trimmed by 3 bases and 2 bases, with 11 bases remaining between them. The CDR3 sequence is CATSRGAFAGANVLTF. The CDR3 DNA is TGTGCCACCAGCAGGGGGGCCTTCGCTGGGGCCAACGTCCTGACTTTC.

This chain connects TRBV9 to TRBJ1-2; 8 positions agree with TRBD1. Per the germline V gene, CDR1 is SGDLS and CDR2 is YYNGEE. The CDR3 covers 13 residues. With 4 bases clipped from V and 7 bases from J, the junction kept 6 bases outside the gene matches. The CDR3 is CASSLGQDFGYTF. CDR3 in DNA: TGTGCCAGCAGCCTGGGACAGGATTTTGGCTACACCTTC.

This rearrangement joins TRBV29-1 to TRBJ2-7; D is tentatively TRBD1 or TRBD2 (5 bases each). The CDR3 loop spans 13 amino acids. V lost 4 bases, J lost 2 bases, and 12 bases lay in between. From germline, CDR1 is SQVTM and CDR2 ANQGSEA. The CDR3 loop is CSVGGDSAYEQYF. In nucleotides, the CDR3 is TGCAGCGTTGGGGGAGACAGTGCCTACGAGCAGTACTTC.

The sample holds one count of this clone. The chain recombines TRBV12-5 with TRBJ1-5; D is uncertain. The length of the CDR3 is 12 residues. Trimming took 7 bases from V and 6 from J, leaving 10 bases between them. Germline CDR1 LGHNT, CDR2 FRNRAP. For the CDR3, the DNA is TGTGCTAGTGCCATGTATGGTCAGCCCCAGCATTTT. This codes for CASAMYGQPQHF.

This clone occurred a few times. The V gene is TRBV4-1, the J gene TRBJ1-2, with D maybe TRBD1 (6 bases). Germline V gene lookup returns CDR1 MGHRA and CDR2 YSYEKL. Trimming removed 3 bases at V and 4 bases at J, with 12 bases between. This CDR3 has 14 residues. The CDR3 sequence is CASSHPRGGYGYTF. Here the CDR3 DNA reads TGCGCCAGCAGCCACCCTAGGGGGGGCTATGGCTACACCTTC.

The rearrangement uses TRBV7-8 and TRBJ2-7; 8 nucleotides match TRBD2. V dropped 5 bases and J dropped 4; count of bases not matched to a gene: 10. Germline-derived CDR1 and CDR2 are SGHVS and FQNEAQ. The CDR3 runs 15 residues. CDR3 region: CASSPRYGGEYEQYF. CDR3 DNA sequence: TGTGCCAGCAGCCCCCGGTACGGGGGGGAGTACGAGCAGTACTTC.

As regards this clone: The same CDR3 also results from other DNA sequences found in this sample. V usage is TRBV15 and J usage is TRBJ2-7; possibly TRBD2 for D (5 bases). Trimming removed 3 bases from V and 3 bases from J, with 9 bases in between. This CDR3 spans 13 amino acids. Per germline, CDR1 LNHNV and CDR2 YYDKDF (reference sequence). DNA for the CDR3: TGTGCCACCAGCAGGGACTCTTTCTACGAGCAGTACTTC. Protein sequence: CATSRDSFYEQYF.

Only one count was recorded for this clone. This chain links TRBV12-5 with TRBJ2-7; the D is unclear. CDR1 and CDR2 from the germline V gene are LGHNT and FRNRAP. Between the trimmed V and J ends, which lost 6 bases and 7 bases, there was a span of 22 bases. The CDR3 spans 15 residues. Written as DNA, the CDR3 is TGTGCTAGTGGCCATACCGGGTCCCCCTTGGGGGAGCAGTACTTC. It encodes CASGHTGSPLGEQYF.

This clone was counted once. This rearrangement joins TRBV21-1 to TRBJ1-5; TRBD1, the table's D call, was not compared with the DNA. TRBV21-1 is annotated as a pseudogene. The CDR3 spans 16 residues. This CDR3 reads CASSNRPGQGNQPQHF. CDR3 in DNA: TGTGCCAGCAGCAACCGTCCGGGACAGGGTAATCAGCCCCAGCATTTT.

V is TRBV5-8 and J is TRBJ2-3; D gene ambiguous. V lost 0 bases to trimming and J lost 1 base, with 9 bases between them. Germline values: CDR1 SGHTS, CDR2 YDEGEE. The CDR3 has 15 residues. CDR3 sequence reads: CASSLEGWGTDTQYF. CDR3 DNA sequence: TGTGCCAGCAGCTTGGAAGGGTGGGGCACAGATACGCAGTATTTT.

J is TRBJ2-1 and V is TRBV28, with 7 nucleotides matching TRBD2. V lost 5 bases to trimming and J lost 9 bases; unmatched junction nucleotides: 13. Germline V lookup: CDR1 MDHEN, CDR2 SYDVKM. The CDR3 is 15 residues long. The CDR3 DNA is TGTGCCAGCAGTCGACGGACTAGACTGGAAATTGAGCAGTTCTTC. Translated, it gives CASSRRTRLEIEQFF.

On this clone itself: Additional DNA sequences in this sample encode the identical CDR3. The V gene is TRBV19, the J gene TRBJ2-3, with D unresolved. The CDR3 sequence is 12 residues long. The germline V and J ends were trimmed by 4 bases and 2 bases, with 4 bases remaining between them. In germline, CDR1 is LNHDA, CDR2 SQIVND (reference sequence). The CDR3 region is CASSTTTDTQYF. CDR3 nucleotide sequence: TGTGCCAGTAGTACCACCACAGATACGCAGTATTTT.

The chain recombines TRBV18 with TRBJ2-2, with 10 bases that match TRBD2. Germline CDR1 KGHSH, CDR2 LQKENI. V lost 3 bases, J lost 6 bases, and 4 bases stayed unmatched. The length of the CDR3 is 15 residues. The DNA for the CDR3 is TGTGCCAGCTCACCCCAGCGGGGGGGGGCCGGGGAGCTGTTTTTT. This encodes CASSPQRGGAGELFF.

The rearrangement joins TRBV2 to TRBJ1-1, with D unclear. CDR3 length: 12 residues. Germline CDR1 SNHLY, CDR2 FYNNEI. V lost 8 bases and J lost 0, with 7 bases in between. The CDR3 protein is CASLKVNTEAFF. CDR3 nucleotides: TGTGCCAGCCTTAAGGTGAACACTGAAGCTTTCTTT.

The rearrangement joins TRBV13 to TRBJ1-1; D might be TRBD1 (6 bases). This CDR3 has 16 residues. The V end lost 0 bases, the J end lost 0 bases, and 11 bases lay between the germline ends. Germline assignment: CDR1 PRHDT and CDR2 FYEKMQ (reference sequence). CDR3 nucleotide sequence: TGTGCCAGCAGCTTAGGCAGGGGATTCATGAACACTGAAGCTTTCTTT. It yields the protein CASSLGRGFMNTEAFF.

The chain employs TRBV2 and TRBJ2-5; D call uncertain. The CDR3 spans 14 residues. V was shortened by 7 bases and J by 5 bases, with 17 bases between the two germline ends. CDR1 SNHLY and CDR2 FYNNEI come from the germline V gene. The CDR3 region is CASNKLISVETQYF. CDR3 DNA sequence: TGTGCCAGCAACAAGCTTATTTCGGTCGAGACCCAGTACTTC.

This clone was detected once. The chain carries TRBV5-1 and TRBJ2-5, with TRBD2 matching 12 bases. V trimming: 4 bases; J trimming: 1 base; junction bases outside the gene matches: 5. The length of the CDR3 is 16 residues. Germline V gives CDR1 SGHRS, CDR2 YFSETQ. The CDR3 sequence: CASSQGLAGLQETQYF. CDR3 DNA sequence: TGCGCCAGCAGCCAAGGACTAGCGGGGCTCCAAGAGACCCAGTACTTC.